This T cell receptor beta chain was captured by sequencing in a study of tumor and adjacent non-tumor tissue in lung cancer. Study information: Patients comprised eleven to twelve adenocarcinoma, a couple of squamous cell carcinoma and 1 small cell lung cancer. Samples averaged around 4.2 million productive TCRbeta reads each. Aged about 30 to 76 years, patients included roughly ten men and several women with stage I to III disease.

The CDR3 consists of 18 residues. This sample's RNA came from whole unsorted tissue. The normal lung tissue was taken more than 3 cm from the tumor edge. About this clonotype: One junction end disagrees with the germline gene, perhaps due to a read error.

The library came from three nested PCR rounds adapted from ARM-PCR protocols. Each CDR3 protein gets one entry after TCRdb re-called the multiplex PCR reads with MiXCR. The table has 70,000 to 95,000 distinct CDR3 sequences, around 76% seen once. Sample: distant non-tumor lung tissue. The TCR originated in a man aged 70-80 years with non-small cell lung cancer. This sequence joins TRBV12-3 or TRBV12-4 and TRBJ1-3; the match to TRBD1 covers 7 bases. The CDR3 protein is CTSSRPVTGIGSGNIIYF. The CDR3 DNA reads TGTACCAGCAGTCGTCCCGTGACAGGGATCGGCTCTGGAAACATCATATATTTT.